The 12 T cell receptor beta chains below were found in one sample sequenced in a study of blood T cell repertoires in COVID-19 (dated by TCRdb to about 2020). The library was obtained by the immunoSEQ multiplex PCR assay. TCRdb's version of the immuneACCESS table is confined to in-frame rearrangements and falls short of the full clone set. An unresolved V gene accounts for under half of the shortfall where checked; the remainder is of unknown origin. Within this sample are 200,000 to 300,000 clones, with 88% of them counted one time only. Of the sample, approximately 4% is held by the ten largest clones. The material sequenced was peripheral blood. Receptor source: a man aged 60 to 69 who had recovered from COVID-19.

The J gene is TRBJ2-2, the V gene TRBV28; no reliable D call. The V and J ends lost 2 bases and 0 bases respectively, with 7 bases between them. This CDR3 is built from 15 residues. Per germline, CDR1 MDHEN and CDR2 SYDVKM. CDR3 bases: TGTGCCAGCAGTTTAATACAGCCGAACACCGGGGAGCTGTTTTTT. It yields the protein CASSLIQPNTGELFF.

This sequence joins TRBV7-2 and TRBJ2-5, with 8 positions matching TRBD2. This CDR3 is built from 17 residues. CDR1 is SGHTA and CDR2 is FQGNSA in the germline V gene. V gave up 7 bases and J gave up 4 bases; unmatched junction bases: 17. CDR3 bases: TGTGCCAGCACCCCCCCCGGCGTCGGGGGGGCAGGAGAGACCCAGTACTTC. This encodes CASTPPGVGGAGETQYF.

J is TRBJ2-3 and V is TRBV2; D is unresolved. The CDR3 is 14 residues long. In germline, CDR1 is SNHLY, CDR2 FYNNEI. Between the trimmed V and J ends, which lost 5 bases and 6 bases, there was a span of 15 bases. In DNA, the CDR3 is TGTGCCAGCAGTCCCCGCCTATTGGGCGATACGCAGTATTTT. It encodes CASSPRLLGDTQYF. The full variable domain, its missing parts supplied by reference TRBV2 and TRBJ2-3, is EPEVTQTPSHQVTQMGQEVILRCVPISNHLYFYWYRQILGQKVEFLVSFYNNEISEKSEIFDDQFSVERPDGSNFTLKIRSTKLEDSAMYFCASSPRLLGDTQYFGPGTRLTVL.

This clone has more than one count but fewer than ten. The chain combines TRBV18 with TRBJ1-1; no clear D gene. V lost 3 bases and J 1 base, leaving 9 bases between the germline ends. The CDR3 contains 14 residues. CDR1 and CDR2 (germline): KGHSH, LQKENI. The CDR3 region is CASSPVSRNTEAFF. The CDR3, as DNA: TGTGCCAGCTCACCGGTAAGCCGGAACACTGAAGCTTTCTTT.

V is TRBV10-3 and J is TRBJ2-7; 7 bases are shared with TRBD2. J was trimmed by 3 bases and V by 0 bases; bases with no gene match: 14. The CDR3 loop spans 18 amino acids. The germline V gene encodes CDR1 ENHRY and CDR2 SYGVKD. For the CDR3, the DNA is TGTGCCATCAGTGAGTCAGGTTTGAGAGGGACTAAGCTCTACGAGCAGTACTTC. Translation: CAISESGLRGTKLYEQYF.

The chain joins TRBV2 to TRBJ1-3; D unclear. Germline V gives CDR1 SNHLY, CDR2 FYNNEI. The CDR3 extends over 14 amino acids. V lost 1 base, J lost 4 bases, and 8 bases lay in between. CDR3 in DNA: TGTGCCAGCAGTGAAGGACATAAAGGAAACACCATATATTTT. Translating gives CASSEGHKGNTIYF.

The CDR3 is CAWTPPRTGAYEQYF. CDR3 nucleotides: TGTGCCTGGACCCCGCCTCGGACAGGGGCGTACGAGCAGTACTTC. V is TRBV30 and J is TRBJ2-7; 9 bases map to TRBD1. The germline gives CDR1 GTSNPN, CDR2 SVGIG (reference sequence). CDR3 size: 15 residues. The V and J ends lost 4 bases and 4 bases, in that order; junction bases with no gene match: 11.

This chain uses TRBV14 with TRBJ1-1, with D possibly being TRBD1 (6 bases). Looked up from germline, CDR1 is SGHDN and CDR2 is FVKESK. Trimming took 0 bases from V and 5 from J, leaving 13 bases between them. This CDR3 comprises 15 residues. The CDR3 spells CASSQDLGARTEAFF. The CDR3 DNA is TGTGCCAGCAGCCAAGATTTGGGGGCGCGTACTGAAGCTTTCTTT.

This chain links TRBV3-1 (or the pseudogene TRBV3-2) with TRBJ2-1; 11 nucleotides line up with TRBD2. Trimming removed 0 bases from V and 5 bases from J; junction bases left unmatched: 6. The CDR3 has 17 residues. Germline values: CDR1 LGHDT, CDR2 YNNKEL (reference sequence). The CDR3 DNA reads TGTGCCAGCAGCCAAGAGTTACTAGCGGGGGTTGACAATGAGCAGTTCTTC. Protein: CASSQELLAGVDNEQFF.

This rearrangement joins TRBV13 to TRBJ1-1; TRBD1 agrees at 8 bases. The V gene's germline CDR1 is PRHDT and CDR2 FYEKMQ (reference sequence). The V gene end was trimmed by 2 bases and the J gene end by 1 base; junction bases not matched to a gene: 9. This CDR3 has 17 amino acids. This CDR3 reads CASSLMLQGASNTEAFF. The CDR3 DNA follows: TGTGCCAGCAGCTTAATGTTGCAGGGGGCATCGAACACTGAAGCTTTCTTT.

This sequence joins TRBV7-9 and TRBJ1-2; D unresolved. This CDR3 contains 12 residues. Trimming cost V 11 bases and J 3 bases, with 13 bases left between them. Germline CDR1 reads SEHNR; CDR2 reads FQNEAQ (reference sequence). The CDR3 spells CAPGSEDYGYTF. Here the CDR3 DNA reads TGTGCCCCGGGGAGCGAGGACTATGGCTACACCTTC.

This chain connects TRBV7-2 to TRBJ1-5; D remains unclear. In germline, CDR1 is SGHTA, CDR2 FQGNSA. V gave up 0 bases and J gave up 7 bases, with 16 bases separating them. The CDR3 contains 16 residues. For the CDR3, the DNA is TGTGCCAGCAGCTTAGCGTCGCAGGCCGGGAGCCAGCCCCAGCATTTT. Amino acids: CASSLASQAGSQPQHF.